The source of this T cell receptor beta chain is a study of technical replicates of blood from a few donors. Some clones are missing from TCRdb's copy, which holds only in-frame ones; the method was immunoSEQ multiplex PCR. The sample lists about 83,000 clones, around 96% seen once, with around 0.31% in the top ten. The TCR originated in a human donor in good health. Sequencing was performed on T cells isolated from PBMCs.

This CDR3 reads CASSRGLAESSYEQYF. CDR3 DNA sequence: TGTGCCAGCAGCCGCGGACTAGCGGAGAGCTCCTACGAGCAGTACTTC. The chain couples TRBV4-2 to TRBJ2-7; 10 bases agree with TRBD2. V gave up 4 bases and J gave up 0 bases; unmatched junction bases: 6. From germline, CDR1 is LGHNA and CDR2 YNFKEQ. The CDR3 sequence is 16 residues long.